This T cell receptor beta chain was captured in a study of molecular identifiers for immune sequencing clone quantification. At least ten counts were recorded for this clonotype. Unmatched junction bases numbered 12, after V lost 4 bases and J lost 5 bases. This CDR3 has 16 amino acids. Germline V CDR1 and CDR2: MDHEN, SYDVKM. Each CDR3 protein is one row after TCRdb ran MiXCR on the PCR reads. This table has hundreds of thousands of distinct CDR3 sequences, roughly 24% appearing once. The receptor was derived from a human donor in good health. Some libraries in this study had Jurkat cell RNA spiked in. Sequencing was performed on naive CD8+ T cells from blood, with Jurkat cell RNA spiked in. Documented subset: FACS-sorted CD8+CD4-CCR7+CD45RA+ naive T cells. V gene TRBV28 combines with J gene TRBJ2-7; 9 bases are a match to TRBD2. The CDR3 reads CASSSLRAGGYHEQYF. CDR3 sequence (DNA): TGTGCCAGCAGTTCCCTCCGGGCGGGAGGGTACCACGAGCAGTACTTC.